This T cell receptor (beta chain) was found in a study of OX40 agonist ivuxolimab in advanced cancers. On the study more broadly: A diagnosis of hepatocellular carcinoma, melanoma, renal cell or head and neck cancer was present in dose-escalation patients.

The CDR3 runs 13 residues. Trimming removed 3 bases at V and 8 bases at J, with 13 bases between. Per germline, CDR1 SNHLY and CDR2 FYNNEI. TCRdb's table, derived via immunoSEQ multiplex PCR, lists solely in-frame clones and lacks some. Here the sample spans about 160,000 clones, approximately 94% being singletons. Worth noting for this clone: Its specificity is unknown.

Study-wide results and caveats: In the 0.1 to 3.0 mg/kg range, CD4+ and CD8+ blood T cells had expanded clonally by week 6.

The input for sequencing was CD4+ or CD8+ T cells sorted from blood, taken in a trial of the OX40 agonist ivuxolimab. V gene TRBV2 combines with J gene TRBJ1-2; D call uncertain. This TCR was recovered from an adult with an advanced solid tumor such as melanoma, head and neck, liver or kidney cancer. DNA for the CDR3: TGTGCCAGCAGTGAGGGCCTTCTTCAAGGCTACACCTTC. This encodes CASSEGLLQGYTF.